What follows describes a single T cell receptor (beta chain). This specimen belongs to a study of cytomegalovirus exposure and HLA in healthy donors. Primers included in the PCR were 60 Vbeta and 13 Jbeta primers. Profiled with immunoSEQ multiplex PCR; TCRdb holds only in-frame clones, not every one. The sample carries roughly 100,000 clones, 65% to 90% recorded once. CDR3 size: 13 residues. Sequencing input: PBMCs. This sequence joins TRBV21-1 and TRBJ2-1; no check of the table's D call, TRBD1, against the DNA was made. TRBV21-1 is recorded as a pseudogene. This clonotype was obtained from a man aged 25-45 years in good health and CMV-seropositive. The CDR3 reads CASSKRGLGEQFF. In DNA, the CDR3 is TGTGCCAGCAGCAAAAGGGGATTGGGTGAGCAGTTCTTC.